This T cell receptor (beta chain) is drawn from a study of beta chain features in type 1 diabetes. Study-level points and caveats: Shortening that was moderate but significant affected the TCRB CDR3s of Type 1 diabetes patients in all four CD4+ subsets. The study found that naive, central memory and Treg TCRB repertoires appeared more similar in patients than in healthy donors. Any HLA effect on TCRB rearrangement was left unresolved by small sub-analyses.

A few counts support this clone. What it binds is not known. There was one heparinised blood draw per donor, averaging around 120 mL. The germline V and J ends were trimmed by 3 bases and 3 bases, with 11 bases remaining between them. There are 14 residues in the CDR3. CDR1 is SEHNR, CDR2 FQNEAQ, per germline (reference sequence). Every bit of the isolated RNA underwent reverse transcription, so sequencing read expressed TCRB transcripts. Roughly 3.7 million reads, on average, came from each naive, central memory and regulatory T cell sample. Sequenced by immunoSEQ multiplex PCR; TCRdb stores in-frame clones only, minus some. In the table there are roughly 340,000 clones, about 14% of which are singletons.

Sequencing was performed on naive CD4+ T cells from blood. The TCR comes from a woman aged 18-29 years with type 1 diabetes. This chain joins TRBV7-9 and TRBJ2-5, with D tentatively TRBD2 (5 bases). Here the CDR3 reads CASSLGVAKETQYF. In nucleotides, the CDR3 is TGTGCCAGCAGCTTGGGAGTCGCCAAAGAGACCCAGTACTTC.